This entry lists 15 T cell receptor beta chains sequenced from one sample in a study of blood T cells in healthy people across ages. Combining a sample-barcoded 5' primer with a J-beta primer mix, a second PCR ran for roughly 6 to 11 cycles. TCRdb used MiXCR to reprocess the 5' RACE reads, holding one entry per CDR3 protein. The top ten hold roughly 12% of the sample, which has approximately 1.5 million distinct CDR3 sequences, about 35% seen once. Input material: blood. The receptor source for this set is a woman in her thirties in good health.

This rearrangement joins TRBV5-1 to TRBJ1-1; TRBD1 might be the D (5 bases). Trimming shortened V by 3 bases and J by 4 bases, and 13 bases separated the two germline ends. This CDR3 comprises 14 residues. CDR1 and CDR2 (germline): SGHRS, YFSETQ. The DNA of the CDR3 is TGCGCCAGCAGCTCAGGCTGGCAGGGCACTGAAGCTTTCTTT. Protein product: CASSSGWQGTEAFF.

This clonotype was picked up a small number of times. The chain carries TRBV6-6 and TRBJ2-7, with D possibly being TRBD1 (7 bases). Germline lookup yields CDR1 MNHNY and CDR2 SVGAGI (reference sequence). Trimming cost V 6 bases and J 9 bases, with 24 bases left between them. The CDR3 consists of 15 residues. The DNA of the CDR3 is TGTGCCAGCAGCCCTCTCCCCAGGGGGGACCTTAGGCAGTACTTC. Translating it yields CASSPLPRGDLRQYF.

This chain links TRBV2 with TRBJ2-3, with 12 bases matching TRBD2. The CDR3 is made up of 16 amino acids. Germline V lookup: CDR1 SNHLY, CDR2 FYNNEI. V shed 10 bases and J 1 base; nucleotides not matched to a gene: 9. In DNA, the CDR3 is TGTGCCACCAAGTCCCGGACTAGCGGGGGCACAGATACGCAGTATTTT. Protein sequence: CATKSRTSGGTDTQYF.

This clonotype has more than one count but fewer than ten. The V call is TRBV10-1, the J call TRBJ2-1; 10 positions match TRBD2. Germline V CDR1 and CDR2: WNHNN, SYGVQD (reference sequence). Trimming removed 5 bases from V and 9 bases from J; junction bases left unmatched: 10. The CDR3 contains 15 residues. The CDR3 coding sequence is TGCGCCAGCAGTCAGCGGGAGGGCCTTGGGAGTGAGCAGTTCTTC. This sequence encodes CASSQREGLGSEQFF.

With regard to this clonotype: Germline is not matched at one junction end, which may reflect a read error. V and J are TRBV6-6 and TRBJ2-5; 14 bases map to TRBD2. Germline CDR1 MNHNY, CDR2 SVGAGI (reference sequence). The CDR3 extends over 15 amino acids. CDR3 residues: CASSTRLAGGETRYF. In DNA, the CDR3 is TGTGCCAGCAGTACCCGACTAGCGGGAGGGGAGACCCGGTACTTC.

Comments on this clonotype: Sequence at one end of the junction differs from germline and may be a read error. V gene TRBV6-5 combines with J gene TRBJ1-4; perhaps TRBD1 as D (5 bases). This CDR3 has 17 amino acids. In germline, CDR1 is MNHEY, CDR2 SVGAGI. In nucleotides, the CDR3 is TGTGCCAGCAGTTACCGCCACGACAACCGGGGCAATGAAGAACTGTTTTTT. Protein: CASSYRHDNRGNEELFF.

The CDR3 sequence is CSASVPGLAGAYNEQFF. CDR3 nucleotide sequence: TGCAGTGCTAGTGTCCCGGGACTAGCGGGGGCATACAATGAGCAGTTCTTC. The V call is TRBV20-1, the J call TRBJ2-1; 14 nucleotides match TRBD2. The CDR3 loop spans 17 amino acids. Germline lookup yields CDR1 DFQATT and CDR2 SNEGSKA (reference sequence). Losses at the gene ends were 3 bases for V and 4 bases for J; bases not matched to a gene: 8.

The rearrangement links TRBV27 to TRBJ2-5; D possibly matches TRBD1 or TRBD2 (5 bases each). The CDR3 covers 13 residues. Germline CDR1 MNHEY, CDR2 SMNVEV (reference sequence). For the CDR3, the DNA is TGTGCGACTGGGCAGGGAAGAGGGGAGACCCAGTACTTC. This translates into CATGQGRGETQYF.

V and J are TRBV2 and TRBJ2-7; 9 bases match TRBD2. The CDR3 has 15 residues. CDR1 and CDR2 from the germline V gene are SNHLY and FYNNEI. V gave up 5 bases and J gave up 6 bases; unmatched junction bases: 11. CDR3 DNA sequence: TGTGCCAGCAGTCCATTTAGCGGGGGAATTGGCGAGCAGTACTTC. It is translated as CASSPFSGGIGEQYF.

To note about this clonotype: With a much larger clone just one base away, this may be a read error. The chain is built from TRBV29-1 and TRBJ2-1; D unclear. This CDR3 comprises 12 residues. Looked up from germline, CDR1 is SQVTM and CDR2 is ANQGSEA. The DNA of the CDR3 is TGCGGCGTCCGGGTCTTCAACAATGAGCAGTTCTTC. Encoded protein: CGVRVFNNEQFF.

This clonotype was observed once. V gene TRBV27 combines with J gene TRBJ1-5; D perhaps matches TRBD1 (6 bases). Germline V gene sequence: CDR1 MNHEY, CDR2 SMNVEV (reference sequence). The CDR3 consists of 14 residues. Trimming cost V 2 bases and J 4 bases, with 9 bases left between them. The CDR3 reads CASSLAGVNQPQHF. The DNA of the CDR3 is TGTGCCAGCAGTTTAGCAGGGGTGAATCAGCCCCAGCATTTT.

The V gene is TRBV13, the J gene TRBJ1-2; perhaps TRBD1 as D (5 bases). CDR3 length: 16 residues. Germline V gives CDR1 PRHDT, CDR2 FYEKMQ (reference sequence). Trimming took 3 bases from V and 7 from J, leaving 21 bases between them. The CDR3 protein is CASSLKGDGGKAGYTF. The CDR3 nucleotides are TGTGCCAGCAGCTTGAAAGGGGACGGGGGAAAGGCTGGCTACACCTTC.

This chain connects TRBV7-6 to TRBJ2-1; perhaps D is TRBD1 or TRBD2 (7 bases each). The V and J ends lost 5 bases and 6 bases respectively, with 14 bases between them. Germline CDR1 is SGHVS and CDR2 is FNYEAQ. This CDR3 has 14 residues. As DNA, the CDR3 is TGTGCCAGCAGCGCCAGGGGGGGCCTCAATGAGCAGTTCTTC. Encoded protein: CASSARGGLNEQFF.

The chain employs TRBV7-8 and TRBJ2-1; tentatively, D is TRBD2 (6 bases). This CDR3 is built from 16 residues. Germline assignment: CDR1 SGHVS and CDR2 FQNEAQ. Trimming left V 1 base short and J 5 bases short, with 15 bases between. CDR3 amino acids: CASSLGLVGEHNEQFF. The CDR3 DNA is TGTGCCAGCAGCTTAGGACTAGTGGGAGAGCACAATGAGCAGTTCTTC.

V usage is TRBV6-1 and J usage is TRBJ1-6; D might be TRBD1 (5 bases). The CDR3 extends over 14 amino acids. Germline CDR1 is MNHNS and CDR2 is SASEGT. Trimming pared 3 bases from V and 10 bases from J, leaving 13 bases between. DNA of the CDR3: TGTGCCAGCAGTGAGGGGCAGCAACGCTCACCCCTCCACTTT. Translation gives CASSEGQQRSPLHF.